This T cell receptor beta chain was observed in a study of blood T cell repertoires in COVID-19. In the study overall: COVID-19 samples, acute and convalescent, were from the United States, Italy and Spain. The analysed material was cDNA or gDNA that came from T cells, B-cell-depleted T cells, or PBMCs.

This clone was observed a single time. Repertoires were generated with immunoSEQ multiplex PCR, while TCRdb's copy carries only in-frame clones and drops some. The repertoire has 300,000 to 450,000 clones, 85% to 90% of them found once; the top ten carry 1%. Recruitment covered under 25 US areas and drew participants whose ages spanned roughly 18 to 95 years. Recovery among Cohort 3 donors was established by two negative PCRs, clearance, or symptom resolution. Trimming took off 3 bases at V and 7 bases at J, with 16 bases between the two ends. Germline CDR1 reads SNHLY; CDR2 reads FYNNEI. The CDR3 is made up of 15 amino acids.

Specimen: PBMCs or T cells enriched from blood (not recorded which). The receptor was derived from a man between 18 and 35 years old who had recovered from COVID-19. The chain employs TRBV2 and TRBJ1-5, with D uncertain. The CDR3 nucleotides are TGTGCCAGCAGTGATTTGGGTGGAGGGAAGCAGCCCCAGCATTTT. Protein sequence: CASSDLGGGKQPQHF.